This T cell receptor beta chain was profiled in a study of glioma-infiltrating T cells. TCR alpha and beta CDR3 regions were amplified from RNA using iRepertoire nested multiplex PCR. TCRdb reanalysed the multiplex PCR reads using MiXCR and keeps one entry per CDR3 protein. The sample records over 3,000 distinct CDR3 sequences, approximately 45% being singletons. The CDR3 covers 14 residues. The junction had 19 bases not matched to a gene; V was cut back by 7 bases and J by 14 bases. Germline V gene data show CDR1 as LNHNV and CDR2 as YYDKDF (reference sequence). The J gene is TRBJ1-1, the V gene TRBV15, with 7 bases lining up with TRBD1. This receptor was taken from a human donor with low-grade glioma or glioblastoma, undergoing nonglioma brain surgery, or in good health (not recorded which). Sequencing was carried out using glioma tissue, nonneoplastic brain tissue, or PBMCs (not recorded which). The CDR3 is CATNEDRVNTEQFF. In DNA, the CDR3 is TGTGCCACCAACGAAGACAGGGTGAACACTGAGCAGTTCTTT.